This TCR beta chain was documented in a study of OX40 agonist ivuxolimab in advanced cancers. At the level of the study: Aged roughly 20 to 79 with a mean of 60 years, they were approximately 80% male. Therapy given before enrollment (anti-PD-1, anti-PD-L1 or anti-CTLA-4) was allowed, and 40% had some.

With autoimmune disease history or systemic immunosuppression, patients were excluded. The protocol was immunoSEQ multiplex PCR, while the TCRdb copy is restricted to in-frame clones and leaves out a portion. The sample includes around 50,000 clones, 81% of them seen just once. There are 15 residues in the CDR3. V dropped 1 base and J dropped 3 bases, with 10 bases sitting between them. The germline CDR1 and CDR2 sequences are SEHNR and FQNEAQ (reference sequence). Source: CD4+ or CD8+ T cells sorted from blood, taken in a trial of the OX40 agonist ivuxolimab. This receptor was taken from an adult with an advanced solid tumor such as melanoma, head and neck, liver or kidney cancer. The gene calls are TRBV7-9 and TRBJ1-3, with unresolved D. The DNA of the CDR3 is TGTGCCAGCAGCTTAGGCGGCAACTTTGGAAACACCATATATTTT. This sequence encodes CASSLGGNFGNTIYF.